The TCR beta chain under discussion was sequenced for a study of patients and donors after allogeneic stem cell transplantation. TCRdb itself ran the RT-PCR reads through MiXCR, one entry per CDR3 protein. This table has some 90,000 distinct CDR3 sequences, roughly 48% appearing once. CDR1 is SGHRS and CDR2 is YFSETQ in the germline V gene. This CDR3 is built from 15 residues. Trimming took 0 bases from V and 12 from J; bases not matched to a gene: 9. Sequences were obtained from blood, either unsorted or a sorted T cell fraction (not recorded which). The TCR sequence derives from a human donor who was either an allogeneic HSCT recipient or a stem cell or donor lymphocyte infusion donor (not recorded which). It is not recorded whose cells these are; they may come from a transplant donor. The genes are TRBV5-1 and TRBJ2-4; 10 bases are shared with TRBD2. The CDR3 region has the DNA TGCGCCAGCAGCTTGGCCGGGACTAGCGCGACTTATCAGTACTTC. Translated: CASSLAGTSATYQYF.